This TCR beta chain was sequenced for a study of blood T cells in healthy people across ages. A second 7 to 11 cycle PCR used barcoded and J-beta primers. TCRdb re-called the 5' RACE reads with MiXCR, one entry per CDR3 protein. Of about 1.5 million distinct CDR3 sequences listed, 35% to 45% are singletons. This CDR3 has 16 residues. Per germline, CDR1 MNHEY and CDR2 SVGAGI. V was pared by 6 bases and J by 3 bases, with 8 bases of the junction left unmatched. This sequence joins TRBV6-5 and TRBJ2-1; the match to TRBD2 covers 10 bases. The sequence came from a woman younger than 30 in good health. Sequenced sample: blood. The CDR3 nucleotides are TGTGCCAGCAGCCGGGGACTAGCGAACATCTACAATGAGCAGTTCTTC. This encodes CASSRGLANIYNEQFF.